Described below is a single T cell receptor beta chain sequence and its context. What it recognizes is unknown. Trimming shortened V by 4 bases and J by 7 bases, and 16 bases separated the two germline ends. Looked up from germline, CDR1 is MNHEY and CDR2 is SVGAGI. The CDR3 sequence is 15 residues long. The sample is drawn from a study of a mutant IDH1 vaccine in newly diagnosed glioma. Sequenced by immunoSEQ multiplex PCR; TCRdb stores in-frame clones only, minus some. The sample includes around 50,000 clones, roughly 80% of them seen just once. Points from the study as a whole: It was approximately 92% of patients that developed vaccine-induced immune responses.

The time point here: week 47, end of study. Mutant IDH1 20-mer peptide, at 300 ug, made up each vaccine dose, with topical imiquimod. Patients had eight vaccinations, in weeks 1, 3, 5, 7, 11, 15, 19 and 23. The starting material was PBMCs, obtained from a glioma patient whose treatment included an IDH1 peptide vaccine. The chain uses TRBV6-5 and TRBJ2-2; D is perhaps TRBD1 or TRBD2 (7 bases each). The clonotype was recovered from a woman under 40 with glioma. Some clones in this sample may be carry-over from other donors' samples. The chain's CDR3 is CASSLQGRGGGELFF. The DNA for the CDR3 is TGTGCCAGCAGTTTACAGGGGCGCGGGGGCGGGGAGCTGTTTTTT.